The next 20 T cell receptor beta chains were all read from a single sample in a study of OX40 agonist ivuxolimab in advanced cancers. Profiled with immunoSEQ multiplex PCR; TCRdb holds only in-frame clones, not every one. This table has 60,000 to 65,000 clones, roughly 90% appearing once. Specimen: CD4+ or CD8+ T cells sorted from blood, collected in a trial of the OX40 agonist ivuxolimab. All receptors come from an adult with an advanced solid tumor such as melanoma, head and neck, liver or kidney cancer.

The CDR3 coding sequence is TGTGCCAGCTCACCAAACGCAGAGCTGTTTTTT. Its protein product is CASSPNAELFF. The chain combines TRBV18 with TRBJ2-2; no clear D gene. In germline, CDR1 is KGHSH, CDR2 LQKENI. V was pared by 2 bases and J by 11 bases, with 6 bases between. This CDR3 comprises 11 residues.

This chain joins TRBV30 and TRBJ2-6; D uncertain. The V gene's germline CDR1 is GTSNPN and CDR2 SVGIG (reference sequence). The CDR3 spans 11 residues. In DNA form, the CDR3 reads TGTGCGTGTACTGGGGCCAACGTCCTGACTTTC. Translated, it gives CACTGANVLTF.

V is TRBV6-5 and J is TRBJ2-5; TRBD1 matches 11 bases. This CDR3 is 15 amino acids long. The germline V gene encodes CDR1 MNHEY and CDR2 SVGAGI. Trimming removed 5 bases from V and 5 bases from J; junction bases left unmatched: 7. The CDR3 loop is CASSSRDRGLETQYF. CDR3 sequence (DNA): TGTGCCAGCAGTAGCCGGGACAGGGGGTTGGAGACCCAGTACTTC.

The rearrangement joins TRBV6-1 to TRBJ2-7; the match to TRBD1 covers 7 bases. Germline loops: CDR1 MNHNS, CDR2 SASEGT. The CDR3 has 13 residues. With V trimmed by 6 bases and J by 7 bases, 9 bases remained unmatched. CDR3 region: CASRETGSGEQYF. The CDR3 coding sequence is TGTGCCAGCAGGGAGACAGGGTCGGGGGAGCAGTACTTC.

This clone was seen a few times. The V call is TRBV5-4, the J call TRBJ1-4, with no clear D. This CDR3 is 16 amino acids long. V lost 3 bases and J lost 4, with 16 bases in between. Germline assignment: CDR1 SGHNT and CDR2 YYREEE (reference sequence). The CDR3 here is CASSSESDRINEKLFF. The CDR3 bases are TGTGCCAGCAGCTCCGAGTCCGATCGAATTAATGAAAAACTGTTTTTT.

CDR3: CASSPSRDRRSYEQYF. The CDR3 DNA follows: TGTGCCAGCAGCCCATCCCGGGACAGGAGATCCTACGAGCAGTACTTC. This chain links TRBV11-1 with TRBJ2-7; 8 nucleotides align to TRBD1. CDR3 length: 16 amino acids. The trim removed 5 bases at V and 1 base at J, leaving 10 bases unmatched. CDR1 and CDR2 (germline): SGHAT, FQDESV (reference sequence).

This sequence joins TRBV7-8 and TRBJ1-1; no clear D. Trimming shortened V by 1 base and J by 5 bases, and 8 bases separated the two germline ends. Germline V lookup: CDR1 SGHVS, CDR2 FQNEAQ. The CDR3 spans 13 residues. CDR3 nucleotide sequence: TGTGCCAGCAGCTTAGTCACCGGGACTGAAGCTTTCTTT. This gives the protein CASSLVTGTEAFF.

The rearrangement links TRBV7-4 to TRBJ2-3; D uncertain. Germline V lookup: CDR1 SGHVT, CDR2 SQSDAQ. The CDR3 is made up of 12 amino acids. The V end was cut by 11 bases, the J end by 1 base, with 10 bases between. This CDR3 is CAPPVRTDTQYF. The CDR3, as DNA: TGTGCCCCCCCCGTCCGCACAGATACGCAGTATTTT.

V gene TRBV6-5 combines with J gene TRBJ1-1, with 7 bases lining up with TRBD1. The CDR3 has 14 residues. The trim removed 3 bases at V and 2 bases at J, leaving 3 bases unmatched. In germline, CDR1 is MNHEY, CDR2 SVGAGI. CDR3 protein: CASSYNRGNTEAFF. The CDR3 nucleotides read TGTGCCAGCAGTTATAACAGGGGAAACACTGAAGCTTTCTTT.

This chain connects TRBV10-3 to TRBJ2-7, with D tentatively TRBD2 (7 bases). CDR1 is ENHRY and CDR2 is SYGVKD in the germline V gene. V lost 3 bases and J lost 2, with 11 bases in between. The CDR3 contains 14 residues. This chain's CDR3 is CAISDRGATYEQYF. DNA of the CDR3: TGTGCCATCAGTGATCGGGGGGCGACCTACGAGCAGTACTTC.

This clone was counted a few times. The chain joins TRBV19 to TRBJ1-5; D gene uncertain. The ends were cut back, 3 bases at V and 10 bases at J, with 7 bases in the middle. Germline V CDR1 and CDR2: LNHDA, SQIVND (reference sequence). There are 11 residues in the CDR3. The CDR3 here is CASSIQYPQHF. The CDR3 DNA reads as TGTGCCAGTAGTATTCAGTATCCCCAGCATTTT.

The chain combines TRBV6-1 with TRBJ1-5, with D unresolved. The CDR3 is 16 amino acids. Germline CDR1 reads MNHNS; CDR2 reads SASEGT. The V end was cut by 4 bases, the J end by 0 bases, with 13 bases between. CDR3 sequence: CASSGVAGYSNQPQHF. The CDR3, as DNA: TGTGCCAGCAGTGGAGTAGCGGGTTATAGCAATCAGCCCCAGCATTTT.

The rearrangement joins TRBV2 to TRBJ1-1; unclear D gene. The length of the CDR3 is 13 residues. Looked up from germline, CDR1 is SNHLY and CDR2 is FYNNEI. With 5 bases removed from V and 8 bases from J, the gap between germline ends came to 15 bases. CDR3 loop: CASSPDVLAEAFF. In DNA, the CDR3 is TGTGCCAGCAGTCCCGACGTGCTTGCGGAAGCTTTCTTT.

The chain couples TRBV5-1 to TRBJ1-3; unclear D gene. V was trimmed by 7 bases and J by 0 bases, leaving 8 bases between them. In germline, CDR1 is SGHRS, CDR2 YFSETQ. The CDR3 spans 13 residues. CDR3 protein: CASSWDSGNTIYF. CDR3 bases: TGCGCCAGCTCGTGGGACTCTGGAAACACCATATATTTT.

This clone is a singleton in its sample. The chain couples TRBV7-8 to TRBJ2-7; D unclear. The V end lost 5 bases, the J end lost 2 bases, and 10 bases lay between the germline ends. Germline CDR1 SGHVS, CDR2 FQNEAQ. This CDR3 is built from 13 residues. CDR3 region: CASSLDSTYEQYF. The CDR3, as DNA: TGTGCCAGCAGCCTCGACTCGACCTACGAGCAGTACTTC.

The CDR3, as DNA: TGTGCCTGGAGTCAGCGGAACACCGGGGAGCTGTTTTTT. This encodes CAWSQRNTGELFF. The chain carries TRBV30 and TRBJ2-2; D unresolved. The CDR3 has 13 amino acids. Germline-derived CDR1 and CDR2 are GTSNPN and SVGIG (reference sequence). Trimming took off 2 bases at V and 1 base at J, with 5 bases between the two ends.

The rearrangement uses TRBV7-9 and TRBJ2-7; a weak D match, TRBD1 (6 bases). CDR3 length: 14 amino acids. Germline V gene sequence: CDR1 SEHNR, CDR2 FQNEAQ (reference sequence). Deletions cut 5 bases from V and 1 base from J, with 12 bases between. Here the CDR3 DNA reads TGTGCCAGCAGCCCTGGACAGAAGTCCTACGAGCAGTACTTC. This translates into CASSPGQKSYEQYF.

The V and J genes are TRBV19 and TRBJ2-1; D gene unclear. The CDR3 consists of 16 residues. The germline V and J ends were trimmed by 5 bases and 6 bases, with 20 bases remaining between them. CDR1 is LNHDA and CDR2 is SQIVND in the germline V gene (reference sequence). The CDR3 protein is CASSPLYPFTTNEQFF. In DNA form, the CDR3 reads TGTGCCAGTAGTCCGCTCTACCCTTTTACCACCAATGAGCAGTTCTTC.

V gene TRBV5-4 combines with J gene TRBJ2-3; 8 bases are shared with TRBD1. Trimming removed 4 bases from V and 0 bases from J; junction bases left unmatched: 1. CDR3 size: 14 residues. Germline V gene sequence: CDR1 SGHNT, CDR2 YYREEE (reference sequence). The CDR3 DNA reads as TGTGCCAGCAGCCGGGACAGGAGCACAGATACGCAGTATTTT. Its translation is CASSRDRSTDTQYF.

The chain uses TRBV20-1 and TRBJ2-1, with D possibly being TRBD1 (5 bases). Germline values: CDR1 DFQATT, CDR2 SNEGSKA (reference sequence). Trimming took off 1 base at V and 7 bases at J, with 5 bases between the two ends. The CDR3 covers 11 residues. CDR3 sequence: CSARGQNEQFF. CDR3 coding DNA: TGCAGTGCTAGAGGACAGAATGAGCAGTTCTTC.